Listed here are 29 T cell receptor beta chains from one sample, sequenced in a study of T cell responses to AZD1222 COVID-19 vaccine. Profiling relied on immunoSEQ multiplex PCR, and the TCRdb table lists in-frame clones only, not all of them. The sample lists some 140,000 clones, under 95% seen once, with 15% to 20% in the top ten. The sample was peripheral blood, taken on day 0 of AZD1222 vaccination. Receptors were obtained from an adult in good health.

The chain links TRBV3-1 (or the pseudogene TRBV3-2) to TRBJ1-2, with D unresolved. Trimming removed 3 bases from V and 4 bases from J, with 9 bases in between. Looked up from germline, CDR1 is LGHDT and CDR2 is YNNKEL (reference sequence). The CDR3 covers 13 residues. CDR3 in amino acids: CASSHRAAYGYTF. The CDR3 DNA reads as TGTGCCAGCAGCCACCGGGCCGCCTATGGCTACACCTTC.

The chain combines TRBV5-6 with TRBJ1-2; D uncertain. CDR1 SGHDT and CDR2 YYEEEE come from the germline V gene. V was shortened by 0 bases and J by 3 bases, with 15 bases between the two germline ends. This CDR3 is built from 16 residues. The CDR3 here is CASSLGATPADYGYTF. The CDR3 nucleotides are TGTGCCAGCAGCTTGGGGGCGACCCCGGCGGACTATGGCTACACCTTC.

V and J are TRBV4-2 and TRBJ1-2; D is possibly TRBD1 (6 bases). CDR3 length equals 14 residues. Germline lookup yields CDR1 LGHNA and CDR2 YNFKEQ. V shed 0 bases and J shed 2 bases, with 7 bases lying between them. The CDR3 loop reads CASSQETGNYGYTF. The CDR3 DNA is TGTGCCAGCAGCCAAGAAACAGGGAACTATGGCTACACCTTC.

The chain has TRBV5-1 and TRBJ1-1; the D is unclear. The V gene's germline CDR1 is SGHRS and CDR2 YFSETQ. CDR3 length: 15 residues. The V and J ends lost 6 bases and 3 bases respectively, with 18 bases between them. CDR3 sequence reads: CASTSAGRWDTEAFF. The CDR3 DNA follows: TGCGCCAGCACCTCAGCCGGGCGCTGGGACACTGAAGCTTTCTTT.

The gene calls are TRBV11-3 and TRBJ1-2; D is unresolved. Trimming stripped 1 base from V and 6 bases from J, with 6 bases between. Looked up from germline, CDR1 is SGHNT and CDR2 is YENEEA. The CDR3 runs 12 residues. CDR3 DNA sequence: TGTGCCAGCAGCTTAGGGATGGATGGCTACACCTTC. This codes for CASSLGMDGYTF.

This rearrangement joins TRBV29-1 to TRBJ2-3, with D perhaps matching TRBD1 or TRBD2 (5 bases each). The V end lost 7 bases, the J end lost 6 bases, and 8 bases lay between the germline ends. The CDR3 sequence is 10 residues long. CDR1 is SQVTM and CDR2 is ANQGSEA in the germline V gene. In DNA, the CDR3 is TGCAGCGGTTGGGGGGATACGCAGTATTTT. Protein product: CSGWGDTQYF.

The chain combines TRBV7-8 with TRBJ1-4, with D perhaps matching TRBD1 (5 bases). This CDR3 has 17 residues. Germline lookup yields CDR1 SGHVS and CDR2 FQNEAQ. The V and J ends lost 5 bases and 4 bases respectively, with 20 bases between them. The CDR3 sequence is CASSVSTQGGGNEKLFF. DNA of the CDR3: TGTGCCAGCAGCGTATCAACCCAGGGTGGCGGTAATGAAAAACTGTTTTTT.

The chain joins TRBV19 to TRBJ1-2; D remains unclear. Germline CDR1 is LNHDA and CDR2 is SQIVND (reference sequence). The CDR3 has 11 residues. The V and J ends lost 8 bases and 4 bases respectively, with 8 bases between them. CDR3 in amino acids: CASRAGYGYTF. In DNA form, the CDR3 reads TGTGCCAGTCGGGCCGGCTATGGCTACACCTTC.

The chain is built from TRBV14 and TRBJ1-1; D not resolved. V dropped 0 bases and J dropped 0 bases, with 14 bases sitting between them. CDR3 length: 17 residues. Germline V CDR1 and CDR2: SGHDN, FVKESK. The CDR3 DNA reads TGTGCCAGCAGCCAAGATGCGGGCCTAGTGATGAACACTGAAGCTTTCTTT. As protein: CASSQDAGLVMNTEAFF.

The chain recombines TRBV11-1 with TRBJ2-2, with D uncertain. The CDR3 sequence is 14 residues long. Per the germline V gene, CDR1 is SGHAT and CDR2 is FQDESV (reference sequence). V was cut by 8 bases and J by 3 bases, with 13 bases left in between. The CDR3 loop reads CASGSTGYTGELFF. CDR3 sequence (DNA): TGTGCCAGCGGCTCTACGGGTTACACCGGGGAGCTGTTTTTT.

The V and J genes are TRBV7-2 and TRBJ1-1; 9 nucleotides line up with TRBD1. The CDR3 covers 14 residues. With V trimmed by 7 bases and J by 4 bases, 7 bases remained unmatched. The germline gives CDR1 SGHTA, CDR2 FQGNSA. CDR3 nucleotide sequence: TGTGCCAGCAACTACAGGGGGCCGACCACTGAAGCTTTCTTT. This gives the protein CASNYRGPTTEAFF.

The V call is TRBV30, the J call TRBJ1-3; TRBD1 is a possible D gene (6 bases). CDR1 and CDR2 from the germline V gene are GTSNPN and SVGIG (reference sequence). The CDR3 runs to 16 residues. Trimming left V 2 bases short and J 3 bases short, with 17 bases between. CDR3 in amino acids: CAWSLRGAYFGNTIYF. CDR3 in DNA: TGTGCCTGGAGTTTGCGGGGGGCGTATTTTGGAAACACCATATATTTT.

A few counts support this clone. The chain employs TRBV5-4 and TRBJ2-7; TRBD1 agrees at 9 bases. The CDR3 has 14 amino acids. Unmatched junction bases numbered 5, after V lost 5 bases and J lost 2 bases. CDR1 is SGHNT, CDR2 YYREEE, per germline (reference sequence). The CDR3, as DNA: TGTGCCAGCAGGAACAGGACAGGGGCCTACGAGCAGTACTTC. Amino acids: CASRNRTGAYEQYF.

The rearrangement links TRBV6-5 to TRBJ2-1, with 8 positions matching TRBD1. The CDR3 consists of 15 residues. Trimming at V came to 3 bases and at J to 7 bases, leaving 8 bases not matched to a gene. Germline CDR1 and CDR2: MNHEY and SVGAGI. The CDR3, as DNA: TGTGCCAGCAGTTATTCCGGACAGGGTTTTAATGAGCAGTTCTTC. The encoded protein is CASSYSGQGFNEQFF.

This chain links TRBV3-1 (or the pseudogene TRBV3-2) with TRBJ2-4, with TRBD2 identical over 10 bases. V shed 4 bases, J shed 2 bases, and the junction held 2 bases outside the gene matches. CDR1 and CDR2 (germline): LGHDT, YNNKEL (reference sequence). The CDR3 consists of 15 residues. Here the CDR3 reads CASSPSGRTKNIQYF. CDR3 nucleotide sequence: TGTGCCAGCAGCCCTAGCGGGAGAACCAAAAACATTCAGTACTTC.

This clone was seen just once. The rearrangement links TRBV9 to TRBJ1-1; no firm D call. The CDR3 is 18 residues long. Germline V gene lookup returns CDR1 SGDLS and CDR2 YYNGEE. Trimming took 0 bases from V and 2 from J, leaving 20 bases between them. The CDR3: CASSVGAGRTGENTEAFF. In nucleotides, the CDR3 is TGTGCCAGCAGCGTAGGGGCAGGCCGGACTGGAGAAAACACTGAAGCTTTCTTT.

The CDR3 loop reads CASTPGTAGNTIYF. In nucleotides, the CDR3 is TGTGCCAGCACCCCTGGGACAGCTGGAAACACCATATATTTT. The gene calls are TRBV28 and TRBJ1-3, with TRBD1 matching over 7 bases. Germline CDR1 MDHEN, CDR2 SYDVKM. J lost 2 bases, V lost 7 bases, and 5 bases had no gene match. The CDR3 is 14 residues long.

The chain employs TRBV10-3 and TRBJ1-1; the D is unclear. This CDR3 is 11 amino acids long. Germline V gene sequence: CDR1 ENHRY, CDR2 SYGVKD. V lost 4 bases to trimming and J lost 12 bases, with 12 bases between them. The CDR3 loop is CAISGGGLSFF. The CDR3 coding sequence is TGTGCCATCAGTGGGGGAGGGTTGTCTTTCTTT.

The V call is TRBV9, the J call TRBJ1-3; D perhaps matches TRBD1 (5 bases). The CDR3 is made up of 20 amino acids. Germline V lookup: CDR1 SGDLS, CDR2 YYNGEE. V was shortened by 0 bases and J by 0 bases, with 22 bases between the two germline ends. The CDR3 bases are TGTGCCAGCAGCGTAGCCGGGGTTGGGACGTCGGTCCCCTCTGGAAACACCATATATTTT. Residues: CASSVAGVGTSVPSGNTIYF.

This chain links TRBV2 with TRBJ2-3; 7 nucleotides align to TRBD2. CDR3 length equals 13 residues. The J segment lost 6 bases and the V segment lost 3 bases, leaving 3 bases of the junction unmatched. Germline V CDR1 and CDR2: SNHLY, FYNNEI. CDR3 in DNA: TGTGCCAGCAGTGAGGTGGGGGGGGATACGCAGTATTTT. As protein: CASSEVGGDTQYF.

The chain employs TRBV5-4 and TRBJ1-3; 8 bases map to TRBD1. The trim removed 4 bases at V and 5 bases at J, leaving 5 bases unmatched. This CDR3 contains 14 residues. CDR1 and CDR2 (germline): SGHNT, YYREEE (reference sequence). The CDR3 DNA is TGTGCCAGCAGCCCTGGACAGGGAAGAAACACCATATATTTT. Its translation is CASSPGQGRNTIYF.

The chain uses TRBV19 and TRBJ1-6, with TRBD1 matching 7 bases. Germline V CDR1 and CDR2: LNHDA, SQIVND (reference sequence). CDR3 length equals 15 residues. V shed 6 bases, J shed 5 bases, and the junction held 7 bases outside the gene matches. CDR3 region: CASRIRDRDNSPLHF. The CDR3 bases are TGTGCCAGTAGGATCCGGGACAGAGATAATTCACCCCTCCACTTT. Looking up the rest from reference TRBV19 and TRBJ1-6 gives the full variable domain: DGGITQSPKYLFRKEGQNVTLSCEQNLNHDAMYWYRQDPGQGLRLIYYSQIVNDFQKGDIAEGYSVSREKKESFPLTVTSAQKNPTAFYLCASRIRDRDNSPLHFGNGTRLTVT.

This chain links TRBV5-1 with TRBJ2-2; TRBD1 aligns across 7 bases. Losses at the gene ends were 2 bases for V and 1 base for J; bases not matched to a gene: 2. The CDR3 extends over 15 amino acids. Looked up from germline, CDR1 is SGHRS and CDR2 is YFSETQ. The CDR3 spells CASSLRTGNTGELFF. Here the CDR3 DNA reads TGCGCCAGCAGCTTACGGACAGGGAACACCGGGGAGCTGTTTTTT.

The chain links TRBV28 to TRBJ1-2; D is unclear. Trimming took 7 bases from V and 2 from J, leaving 14 bases between them. CDR3 length: 14 residues. Germline V CDR1 and CDR2: MDHEN, SYDVKM. The CDR3 is CASTGSVANYGYTF. CDR3 DNA sequence: TGTGCCAGCACGGGATCTGTGGCGAACTATGGCTACACCTTC.

This sequence joins TRBV27 and TRBJ1-4; TRBD1 might be the D (6 bases). Deletions cut 2 bases from V and 4 bases from J, with 17 bases between. The CDR3 runs to 17 residues. Germline values: CDR1 MNHEY, CDR2 SMNVEV (reference sequence). Here the CDR3 reads CASSLLTVTGGNEKLFF. The CDR3 coding sequence is TGTGCCAGCAGTTTACTTACCGTGACAGGTGGTAATGAAAAACTGTTTTTT.

This chain connects TRBV30 to TRBJ1-1, with 11 bases fitting TRBD1. The CDR3 is made up of 15 amino acids. J was trimmed by 0 bases and V by 5 bases; bases with no gene match: 5. Germline V gene lookup returns CDR1 GTSNPN and CDR2 SVGIG (reference sequence). CDR3 nucleotides: TGTGCCTGGGATTGGACAGGGGGCATGAACACTGAAGCTTTCTTT. Residues: CAWDWTGGMNTEAFF.

The CDR3 protein is CASSPLASGSTDTQYF. The CDR3 DNA reads TGCGCCAGCAGCCCCCTCGCCAGCGGATCCACAGATACGCAGTATTTT. The rearrangement joins TRBV5-1 to TRBJ2-3, with D tentatively TRBD2 (5 bases). The CDR3 sequence is 16 residues long. Trimming removed 4 bases at V and 2 bases at J, with 17 bases between. Germline CDR1 is SGHRS and CDR2 is YFSETQ.

This chain links TRBV27 with TRBJ2-1; D not resolved. Germline lookup yields CDR1 MNHEY and CDR2 SMNVEV (reference sequence). This CDR3 contains 11 residues. With 4 bases removed from V and 12 bases from J, the gap between germline ends came to 10 bases. CDR3: CASSYGRLQFF. CDR3 DNA: TGTGCCAGCAGTTACGGACGGCTGCAGTTCTTC.

The V and J genes are TRBV2 and TRBJ1-2; D not certain. Germline V gene data show CDR1 as SNHLY and CDR2 as FYNNEI. Trimming left V 9 bases short and J 6 bases short, with 11 bases between. CDR3 length: 11 residues. The CDR3 DNA reads as TGTGCCAGTGGCCAGGAGGATGGCTACACCTTC. Translating it yields CASGQEDGYTF.